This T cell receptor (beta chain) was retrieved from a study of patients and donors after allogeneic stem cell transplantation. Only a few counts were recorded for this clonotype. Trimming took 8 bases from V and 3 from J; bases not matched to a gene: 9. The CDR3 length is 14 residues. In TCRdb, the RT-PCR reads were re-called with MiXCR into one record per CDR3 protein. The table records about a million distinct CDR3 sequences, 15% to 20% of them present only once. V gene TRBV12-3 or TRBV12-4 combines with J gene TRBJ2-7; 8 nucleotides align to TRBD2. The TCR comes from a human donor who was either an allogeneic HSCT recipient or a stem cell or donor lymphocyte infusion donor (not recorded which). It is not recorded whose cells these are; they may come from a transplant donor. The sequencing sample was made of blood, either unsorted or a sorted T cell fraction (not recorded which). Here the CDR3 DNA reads TGTGCCAGCTCTCGGGAGGGAATCATCTACGAGCAGTACTTC. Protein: CASSREGIIYEQYF.